Sequencing of this T cell receptor beta chain was carried out in a study of T-cell memory formation after mild COVID-19. The CDR3 length is 14 residues. The junction had 2 bases not matched to a gene; V was cut back by 3 bases and J by 5 bases. Germline V gene lookup returns CDR1 SGDLS and CDR2 YYNGEE. TCRdb called the 5' RACE reads again in MiXCR, with one record for every CDR3 protein. The repertoire has approximately 440,000 distinct CDR3 sequences, around 18% of them found once; the top ten carry 8.4%. This clonotype was counted only a few times. This TCR derives from an adult woman who had mild COVID-19 (a few samples of this study predate the infection). Cell type and time point are not known. The chain is built from TRBV9 and TRBJ1-4, with TRBD1 matching 9 bases. What was sequenced was PBMCs or a T cell subset sorted from them (not recorded which). The CDR3 DNA reads as TGTGCCAGCAGCGCCGACAGGGGGAATGAAAAACTGTTTTTT. Its protein is CASSADRGNEKLFF.